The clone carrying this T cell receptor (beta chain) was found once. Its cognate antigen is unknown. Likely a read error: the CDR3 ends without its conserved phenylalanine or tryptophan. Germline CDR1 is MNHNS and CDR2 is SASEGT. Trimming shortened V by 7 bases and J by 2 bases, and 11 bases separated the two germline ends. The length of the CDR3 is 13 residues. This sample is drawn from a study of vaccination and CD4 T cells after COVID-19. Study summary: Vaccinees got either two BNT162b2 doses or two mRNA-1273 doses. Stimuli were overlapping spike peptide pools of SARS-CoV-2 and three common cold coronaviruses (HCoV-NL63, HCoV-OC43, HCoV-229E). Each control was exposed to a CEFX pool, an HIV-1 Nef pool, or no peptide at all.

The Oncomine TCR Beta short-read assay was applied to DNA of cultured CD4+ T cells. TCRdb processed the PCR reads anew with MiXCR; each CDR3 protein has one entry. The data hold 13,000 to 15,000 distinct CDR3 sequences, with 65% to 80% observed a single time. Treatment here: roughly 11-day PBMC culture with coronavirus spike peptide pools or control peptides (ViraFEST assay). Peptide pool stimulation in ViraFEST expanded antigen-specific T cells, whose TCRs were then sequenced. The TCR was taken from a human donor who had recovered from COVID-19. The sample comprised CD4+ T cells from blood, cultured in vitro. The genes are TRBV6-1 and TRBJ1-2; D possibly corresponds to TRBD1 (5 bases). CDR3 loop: CASTTGGNYGYTS. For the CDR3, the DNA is TGTGCCAGCACCACGGGGGGGAACTATGGCTACACCTCC.